The text below deals with one T cell receptor (beta chain). Its antigen is not identified. Trimming pared 2 bases from V and 0 bases from J, leaving 11 bases between. This CDR3 spans 16 amino acids. The V gene's germline CDR1 is MNHNS and CDR2 SASEGT. This entry comes from a study of T cell responses to AZD1222 COVID-19 vaccine. Measured with immunoSEQ multiplex PCR; TCRdb has only the in-frame clones, and not every one. Of approximately 100,000 clones in the sample, more than 85% were seen once. Findings and caveats of the study: Spike-specific TCR breadth and depth rose after two AZD1222 doses. Across spike, vaccine-associated CD4 TCRs were found, dominant at 160-218 and 743-854.

The TCR was taken from an adult in good health. The sample consisted of peripheral blood, taken on day 0 of AZD1222 vaccination. The V call is TRBV6-1, the J call TRBJ2-1; D is uncertain. The CDR3 here is CASSEPAHGSYNEQFF. For the CDR3, the DNA is TGTGCCAGCAGTGAACCTGCCCATGGCTCCTACAATGAGCAGTTCTTC.